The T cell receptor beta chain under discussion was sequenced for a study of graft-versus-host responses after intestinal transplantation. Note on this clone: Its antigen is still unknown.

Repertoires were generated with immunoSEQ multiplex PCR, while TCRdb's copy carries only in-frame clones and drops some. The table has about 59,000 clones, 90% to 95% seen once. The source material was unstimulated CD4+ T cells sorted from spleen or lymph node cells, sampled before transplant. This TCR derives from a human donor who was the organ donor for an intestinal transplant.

The CDR3 region is CASSFSGGSETQYF. CDR3 DNA: TGCGCCAGCAGCTTCAGTGGGGGCTCGGAGACCCAGTACTTC. The chain combines TRBV5-1 with TRBJ2-5; maybe TRBD1 (6 bases). V dropped 2 bases and J dropped 5 bases, with 13 bases sitting between them. The CDR3 runs 14 residues. Germline V lookup: CDR1 SGHRS, CDR2 YFSETQ. Complete variable domain (other parts from reference TRBV5-1 and TRBJ2-5): KAGVTQTPRYLIKTRGQQVTLSCSPISGHRSVSWYQQTPGQGLQFLFEYFSETQRNKGNFPGRFSGRQFSNSRSEMNVSTLELGDSALYLCASSFSGGSETQYFGPGTRLLVL.